The rows below give T cell receptor beta chains drawn from one sample of a study of T cells in localized non-small cell lung cancer. The table came from immunoSEQ multiplex PCR; TCRdb's copy has only in-frame clones and leaves some out. The data hold about 36,000 clones, with around 88% observed a single time. The specimen was peripheral blood, collected before any cancer treatment. The origin of the receptors is a woman aged 35-75 years with stage I lung adenocarcinoma. Both conserved end residues are part of each CDR3. The order of the fields is D gene, clone size, V gene, J gene, CDR3 length, CDR3 DNA, CDR3 protein. A D gene is named only where the DNA matches it firmly. Clone size, where shown, is once, few, many, or a class for clones that have expanded.

d_gene: NA
abundance: NA
v_gene: TRBV6-4
j_gene: TRBJ2-6
len: 15
CDR3nt: TGTGCCAGCAGTCCTACAGGCTCTGGGGCCAACGTCCTGACTTTC
CDR3aa: CASSPTGSGANVLTF

d_gene: TRBD2
abundance: once
v_gene: TRBV5-8
j_gene: TRBJ2-5
len: 16
CDR3nt: TGTGCCAGCAGCTTGGGTACACGGGGGGGCCAAGAGACCCAGTACTTC
CDR3aa: CASSLGTRGGQETQYF

d_gene: NA
abundance: NA
v_gene: TRBV28
j_gene: TRBJ1-2
len: 16
CDR3nt: TGTGCCAGCAGTATAAAATGGCAGCGCCGGGACTATGGCTACACCTTC
CDR3aa: CASSIKWQRRDYGYTF

d_gene: TRBD1
abundance: NA
v_gene: TRBV2
j_gene: TRBJ1-5
len: 14
CDR3nt: TGTGCCAGCCAAGGGCAGGGGGCTAATCAGCCCCAGCATTTT
CDR3aa: CASQGQGANQPQHF

d_gene: TRBD1
abundance: NA
v_gene: TRBV9
j_gene: TRBJ1-2
len: 13
CDR3nt: TGTGCCAGCAGCGTCCAGGGGGACTATGGCTACACCTTC
CDR3aa: CASSVQGDYGYTF

d_gene: NA
abundance: NA
v_gene: TRBV4-2
j_gene: TRBJ2-1
len: 18
CDR3nt: TGTGCCAGCAGCCATGGGGGGCCGGCGAGGGTTCTCAACAATGAGCAGTTCTTC
CDR3aa: CASSHGGPARVLNNEQFF

d_gene: TRBD2
abundance: NA
v_gene: TRBV14
j_gene: TRBJ2-3
len: 16
CDR3nt: TGTGCCAGCAGCCGCTTAGCGGGGGCTCGCACAGATACGCAGTATTTT
CDR3aa: CASSRLAGARTDTQYF

d_gene: NA
abundance: NA
v_gene: TRBV5-1
j_gene: TRBJ2-3
len: 15
CDR3nt: TGCGCCAGCAGGGGCCTAGCCACGGGGGCAGATACGCAGTATTTT
CDR3aa: CASRGLATGADTQYF

d_gene: NA
abundance: NA
v_gene: TRBV7-3
j_gene: TRBJ1-3
len: 15
CDR3nt: TGTGCCAGCAGCCCGGGGTTAGGTGCTGGAAACACCATATATTTT
CDR3aa: CASSPGLGAGNTIYF

d_gene: NA
abundance: NA
v_gene: TRBV7-9
j_gene: TRBJ2-7
len: 12
CDR3nt: TGTGCCAGCAGCTTAATTGGTTTCGAGCAGTACTTC
CDR3aa: CASSLIGFEQYF

d_gene: NA
abundance: NA
v_gene: TRBV6-6
j_gene: TRBJ2-1
len: 12
CDR3nt: TGTGCCAGCAGTACCCCGGGGGAGGAGCAGTTCTTC
CDR3aa: CASSTPGEEQFF

d_gene: TRBD1
abundance: NA
v_gene: TRBV18
j_gene: TRBJ2-7
len: 16
CDR3nt: TGTGCCAGCTGGGGGGAGACAGGGGGGATCCCCTACGAGCAGTACTTC
CDR3aa: CASWGETGGIPYEQYF

d_gene: NA
abundance: NA
v_gene: TRBV5-1
j_gene: TRBJ1-5
len: 14
CDR3nt: TGCGCCAGCAGCTTGGGGGAAGGGTTGCAGCCCCAGCATTTT
CDR3aa: CASSLGEGLQPQHF

d_gene: NA
abundance: once
v_gene: TRBV7-2
j_gene: TRBJ1-2
len: 15
CDR3nt: TGTGCCAGCAGTTTTGGACAGCTCCGGAACTATGGCTACACCTTC
CDR3aa: CASSFGQLRNYGYTF

d_gene: TRBD1
abundance: once
v_gene: TRBV19
j_gene: TRBJ1-5
len: 15
CDR3nt: TGTGCCAGTAGTAACGGACAGGGGTTGGATCAGCCCCAGCATTTT
CDR3aa: CASSNGQGLDQPQHF

d_gene: NA
abundance: NA
v_gene: TRBV6-1
j_gene: TRBJ2-7
len: 13
CDR3nt: TGTGCCAGCAGTGAATGGTCGGGGACCGAGCAGTACTTC
CDR3aa: CASSEWSGTEQYF

d_gene: NA
abundance: NA
v_gene: TRBV7-7
j_gene: TRBJ2-1
len: 15
CDR3nt: TGTGCTAGCAGCTTCCGGCTAGAGAGCTACAATGAGCAGTTCTTC
CDR3aa: CASSFRLESYNEQFF

d_gene: TRBD1
abundance: few
v_gene: TRBV28
j_gene: TRBJ2-1
len: 15
CDR3nt: TGTGCCAGCAGTTTAGCCCAGGGACAGGACAATGAGCAGTTCTTC
CDR3aa: CASSLAQGQDNEQFF

d_gene: NA
abundance: NA
v_gene: TRBV27
j_gene: TRBJ1-2
len: 17
CDR3nt: TGTGCCAGCAGAGGCCAAGGAGCCTCTATCCCTCTCTATGGCTACACCTTC
CDR3aa: CASRGQGASIPLYGYTF

d_gene: NA
abundance: NA
v_gene: TRBV16
j_gene: TRBJ1-5
len: 15
CDR3nt: TGTGCCAGCAGCTACGGACTGACGAGCAATCAGCCCCAGCATTTT
CDR3aa: CASSYGLTSNQPQHF

d_gene: NA
abundance: NA
v_gene: TRBV7-2
j_gene: TRBJ2-7
len: 15
CDR3nt: TGTGCCAGCAGCCCGCGACTAGCAGGGGGTGACGAGCAGTACTTC
CDR3aa: CASSPRLAGGDEQYF

d_gene: NA
abundance: NA
v_gene: TRBV9
j_gene: TRBJ1-6
len: 14
CDR3nt: TGTGCCAGCAGCGTGGGGGGGACTATGACACCCCTCCACTTT
CDR3aa: CASSVGGTMTPLHF